A single sample is the source of the 27 T cell receptor beta chains below, sequenced in a study of graft-versus-host responses after intestinal transplantation. Using immunoSEQ multiplex PCR, the repertoire was profiled, and TCRdb retains in-frame clones only, with some absent. The sample carries about 84,000 clones, 91% recorded once. The antigens for these receptors are not known. Sequenced material: unstimulated CD4+ T cells sorted from spleen or lymph node cells, taken before transplant. The origin of the receptors is a human donor who was the organ donor for an intestinal transplant.

V gene TRBV29-1 combines with J gene TRBJ2-7; weak D call: TRBD2 (5 bases). V was cut by 5 bases and J by 0 bases, with 11 bases left in between. This CDR3 region has 13 residues. The V gene's germline CDR1 is SQVTM and CDR2 ANQGSEA. The CDR3 reads CSVMTGSSYEQYF. CDR3 in DNA: TGCAGCGTTATGACGGGGAGCTCCTACGAGCAGTACTTC.

The chain joins TRBV5-8 to TRBJ2-3, with 8 bases matching TRBD2. Germline lookup yields CDR1 SGHTS and CDR2 YDEGEE. Losses at the gene ends were 4 bases for V and 2 bases for J; bases not matched to a gene: 15. This CDR3 is built from 18 residues. The CDR3 DNA reads as TGTGCCAGCAGCCGCGGGGCACGGGGGGGTGAGTTCACAGATACGCAGTATTTT. Translated: CASSRGARGGEFTDTQYF. Combining the CDR3 with reference TRBV5-8 and TRBJ2-3 gives the whole variable domain EAGVTQSPTHLIKTRGQQATLRCSPISGHTSVYWYQQALGLGLQFLLWYDEGEERNRGNFPPRFSGRQFPNYSSELNVNALELEDSALYLCASSRGARGGEFTDTQYFGPGTRLTVL.

The V and J genes are TRBV4-2 and TRBJ2-5; TRBD2 agrees at 16 bases. The length of the CDR3 is 16 residues. The ends lost 4 bases at V and 5 bases at J; junction bases unmatched: 4. CDR1 LGHNA and CDR2 YNFKEQ come from the germline V gene. The CDR3 region is CASSRGLAGGGETQYF. CDR3 DNA sequence: TGTGCCAGCAGCCGGGGACTAGCGGGAGGGGGGGAGACCCAGTACTTC.

This chain uses TRBV5-4 with TRBJ2-7, with 9 bases that match TRBD1. This CDR3 region has 15 residues. Germline loops: CDR1 SGHNT, CDR2 YYREEE (reference sequence). Losses at the gene ends were 4 bases for V and 6 bases for J; bases not matched to a gene: 11. The CDR3 DNA sequence: TGTGCCAGCAGCACTTACCGGGACAGGGTCTCCGAGCAGTACTTC. Amino acid sequence: CASSTYRDRVSEQYF.

The V and J genes are TRBV9 and TRBJ2-3, with 11 bases that match TRBD2. This CDR3 contains 15 residues. Germline assignment: CDR1 SGDLS and CDR2 YYNGEE. With 4 bases clipped from V and 0 bases from J, the junction kept 1 base outside the gene matches. The CDR3 sequence: CASSRTSGSTDTQYF. CDR3 nucleotides: TGTGCCAGCAGCCGGACTAGCGGGAGCACAGATACGCAGTATTTT.

J is TRBJ1-2 and V is TRBV27; 9 nucleotides align to TRBD1. Per germline, CDR1 MNHEY and CDR2 SMNVEV (reference sequence). V dropped 5 bases and J dropped 6; count of bases not matched to a gene: 16. This CDR3 has 17 amino acids. The CDR3 loop reads CASSQNWDRESLNGYTF. CDR3 nucleotide sequence: TGTGCCAGCAGTCAAAACTGGGACAGGGAGTCGTTGAATGGCTACACCTTC.

CDR3 in amino acids: CASSPPDRGHDQPQHF. The DNA of the CDR3 is TGCGCCAGCAGCCCCCCCGACAGGGGGCACGATCAGCCCCAGCATTTT. This chain uses TRBV4-1 with TRBJ1-5, with TRBD1 identical over 10 bases. The V segment lost 4 bases and the J segment 5 bases; nucleotides outside the gene matches: 8. CDR1 MGHRA and CDR2 YSYEKL come from the germline V gene. The CDR3 has 16 amino acids.

The chain has TRBV28 and TRBJ2-5; 7 bases are a match to TRBD1. Unmatched junction bases numbered 3, after V lost 5 bases and J lost 0 bases. The CDR3 extends over 14 amino acids. Germline assignment: CDR1 MDHEN and CDR2 SYDVKM. Here the CDR3 reads CASSTDRDQETQYF. The CDR3 DNA follows: TGTGCCAGCAGTACCGACAGGGACCAAGAGACCCAGTACTTC.

The chain has TRBV10-3 and TRBJ1-4; D call uncertain. Germline values: CDR1 ENHRY, CDR2 SYGVKD. The CDR3 length is 15 residues. Between the trimmed V and J ends, which lost 3 bases and 5 bases, there was a span of 13 bases. The CDR3 sequence: CAISDPQTGNEKLFF. The DNA of the CDR3 is TGTGCCATCAGTGACCCCCAAACGGGAAATGAAAAACTGTTTTTT.

J is TRBJ2-5 and V is TRBV30, with TRBD2 as a possible D gene (5 bases). Germline V gene lookup returns CDR1 GTSNPN and CDR2 SVGIG (reference sequence). The V gene lost 0 bases and the J gene lost 5 bases, with 10 bases spanning the gap. CDR3 length: 13 residues. DNA for the CDR3: TGTGCCTGGAGTGTACCGACGGGGGAGACCCAGTACTTC. Amino acid sequence: CAWSVPTGETQYF.

CDR3 DNA sequence: TGCAGCGCAGGACGGGAAGAGAACACTGAAGCTTTCTTT. This translates into CSAGREENTEAFF. The chain employs TRBV29-1 and TRBJ1-1, with unresolved D. The CDR3 is 13 residues long. Germline V gives CDR1 SQVTM, CDR2 ANQGSEA. Trimming removed 7 bases at V and 1 base at J, with 13 bases between.

V is TRBV4-1 and J is TRBJ2-1; weak D call: TRBD1 (5 bases). Trimming took off 0 bases at V and 15 bases at J, with 9 bases between the two ends. The CDR3 contains 11 residues. Germline CDR1 reads MGHRA; CDR2 reads YSYEKL. The CDR3 nucleotides read TGCGCCAGCAGCCAAGACAGGGTACTGTTCTTC. Protein: CASSQDRVLFF.

CDR3 coding DNA: TGCGCCAGCAGCTTAGATGGACAGGGAGGAAAACTGTTTTTT. Translated: CASSLDGQGGKLFF. The rearrangement links TRBV5-1 to TRBJ1-4; 8 bases match TRBD1. Trimming at V came to 2 bases and at J to 10 bases, leaving 7 bases not matched to a gene. The germline V gene has CDR1 SGHRS and CDR2 YFSETQ. The CDR3 contains 14 residues.

V usage is TRBV7-9 and J usage is TRBJ2-1, with D maybe TRBD1 (5 bases). This CDR3 has 11 amino acids. CDR1 and CDR2 from the germline V gene are SEHNR and FQNEAQ (reference sequence). The V end was cut by 1 base, the J end by 14 bases, with 9 bases between. DNA of the CDR3: TGTGCCAGCAGCTTAGGTCCAGGGAAGTTCTTC. It yields the protein CASSLGPGKFF.

V is TRBV28 and J is TRBJ1-5, with D unresolved. The CDR3 length is 11 residues. Germline CDR1 MDHEN, CDR2 SYDVKM. V was clipped by 6 bases and J by 4 bases, with 4 bases between them. CDR3 coding DNA: TGTGCCAGCAGCCGGAATCAGCCCCAGCATTTT. Amino acid sequence: CASSRNQPQHF.

This chain uses TRBV5-1 with TRBJ1-2, with D possibly being TRBD1 (5 bases). The CDR3 spans 14 residues. Per germline, CDR1 SGHRS and CDR2 YFSETQ. The V gene lost 3 bases and the J gene lost 4 bases, with 13 bases spanning the gap. CDR3 amino acids: CASSSAGVGYGYTF. The CDR3 bases are TGCGCCAGCAGCTCGGCGGGGGTTGGCTATGGCTACACCTTC.

V is TRBV30 and J is TRBJ2-1; D unclear. This CDR3 contains 14 residues. The germline V gene has CDR1 GTSNPN and CDR2 SVGIG (reference sequence). Trimming took off 2 bases at V and 10 bases at J, with 18 bases between the two ends. The DNA for the CDR3 is TGTGCCTGGAGTTCAGGCGAGAGAGCCGCGGAGCAGTTCTTC. The encoded protein is CAWSSGERAAEQFF. Drawing the rest from reference TRBV30 and TRBJ2-1, the complete variable domain is SQTIHQWPATLVQPVGSPLSLECTVEGTSNPNLYWYRQAAGRGLQLLFYSVGIGQISSEVPQNLSASRPQDRQFILSSKKLLLSDSGFYLCAWSSGERAAEQFFGPGTRLTVL.

The J gene is TRBJ2-7, the V gene TRBV28; 9 bases fit TRBD1. Germline V lookup: CDR1 MDHEN, CDR2 SYDVKM. The junction had 17 bases not matched to a gene; V was cut back by 6 bases and J by 5 bases. CDR3 size: 17 residues. CDR3 region: CASSDLDQGQGVHEQYF. The CDR3 coding sequence is TGTGCCAGCAGCGACCTCGACCAGGGACAGGGTGTACACGAGCAGTACTTC. Together with reference TRBV28 and TRBJ2-7, the CDR3 gives the full variable domain: DVKVTQSSRYLVKRTGEKVFLECVQDMDHENMFWYRQDPGLGLRLIYFSYDVKMKEKGDIPEGYSVSREKKERFSLILESASTNQTSMYLCASSDLDQGQGVHEQYFGPGTRLTVT.

V usage is TRBV7-9 and J usage is TRBJ1-1, with D perhaps TRBD1 (5 bases). The CDR3 runs 13 residues. V lost 5 bases, J lost 2 bases, and 9 bases lay in between. The germline gives CDR1 SEHNR, CDR2 FQNEAQ (reference sequence). The CDR3 nucleotides read TGTGCCAGCAGCCTAACAGGAAACACTGAAGCTTTCTTT. Its translation: CASSLTGNTEAFF.

This clone was observed once. This chain joins TRBV30 and TRBJ2-1; 10 positions agree with TRBD2. The CDR3 loop spans 17 amino acids. V was pared by 0 bases and J by 8 bases, with 13 bases of the junction left unmatched. CDR1 and CDR2 (germline): GTSNPN, SVGIG (reference sequence). The CDR3, as DNA: TGTGCCTGGAGTGTGGGGATAGCGGGAGGAACAGTGGATGAGCAGTTCTTC. As protein: CAWSVGIAGGTVDEQFF.

This clone was seen once. The chain recombines TRBV5-6 with TRBJ2-1, with TRBD2 matching over 8 bases. Germline V gives CDR1 SGHDT, CDR2 YYEEEE. CDR3 size: 19 residues. The V and J ends lost 2 bases and 6 bases, in that order; junction bases with no gene match: 19. The CDR3 region has the DNA TGTGCCAGCAGCTTTCGGCTTTCCGGGACTAGTAAACCCCGCAATGAGCAGTTCTTC. Encoded protein: CASSFRLSGTSKPRNEQFF.

The rearrangement joins TRBV30 to TRBJ1-6; D not resolved. The CDR3 spans 13 residues. Trimming removed 0 bases from V and 5 bases from J, with 5 bases in between. Looked up from germline, CDR1 is GTSNPN and CDR2 is SVGIG (reference sequence). CDR3 coding DNA: TGTGCCTGGAGTGTACAAAATAATTCACCCCTCCACTTT. Its translation is CAWSVQNNSPLHF.

The chain uses TRBV15 and TRBJ2-7, with TRBD2 as a possible D gene (5 bases). This CDR3 is 14 amino acids long. Germline lookup yields CDR1 LNHNV and CDR2 YYDKDF (reference sequence). Trimming removed 1 base from V and 6 bases from J, with 13 bases in between. The CDR3 nucleotides read TGTGCCACCAGCAGAGGCCTAGCCCTGAGCGAGCAGTACTTC. It codes for CATSRGLALSEQYF.

This chain joins TRBV27 and TRBJ2-7; TRBD1 aligns across 11 bases. The germline CDR1 and CDR2 sequences are MNHEY and SMNVEV (reference sequence). The J segment lost 7 bases and the V segment lost 5 bases, leaving 13 bases of the junction unmatched. CDR3 size: 16 residues. The CDR3 sequence is CASSPSAGTGGVEQYF. In DNA form, the CDR3 reads TGTGCCAGCAGTCCCAGCGCCGGGACAGGGGGAGTGGAGCAGTACTTC.

The V call is TRBV6-1, the J call TRBJ2-7; 8 nucleotides agree with TRBD1. Germline-derived CDR1 and CDR2 are MNHNS and SASEGT. The J segment lost 3 bases and the V segment lost 5 bases, leaving 6 bases of the junction unmatched. The CDR3 contains 14 residues. CDR3 nucleotides: TGTGCCAGCAGTCTCAACACAGGGGGCTACGAGCAGTACTTC. Protein sequence: CASSLNTGGYEQYF.

This chain connects TRBV11-3 to TRBJ2-3; 7 positions agree with TRBD2. There are 15 residues in the CDR3. CDR1 and CDR2 from the germline V gene are SGHNT and YENEEA. Trimming removed 5 bases from V and 3 bases from J; junction bases left unmatched: 8. The CDR3 sequence: CASSPGGEGTDTQYF. In nucleotides, the CDR3 is TGTGCCAGCAGCCCGGGCGGGGAGGGGACAGATACGCAGTATTTT.

The rearrangement uses TRBV6-1 and TRBJ2-1; weak D call: TRBD2 (5 bases). The CDR3 consists of 16 residues. Per the germline V gene, CDR1 is MNHNS and CDR2 is SASEGT. V was trimmed by 0 bases and J by 2 bases, leaving 11 bases between them. The CDR3 region has the DNA TGTGCCAGCAGTGAAGCGGACTTCCCTCCCTACAATGAGCAGTTCTTC. As protein: CASSEADFPPYNEQFF.